This is a list of T cell receptor beta chains from one sample in a study of T cell responses to AZD1222 COVID-19 vaccine. The data were produced by immunoSEQ multiplex PCR, yet TCRdb's version contains in-frame clones alone and is incomplete. The sample includes about 160,000 clones, around 92% of them seen just once. The sample was peripheral blood, taken on day 0 of MenACWY control vaccination. All receptors come from an adult in good health. Both conserved end residues are part of each CDR3.

length	V	J	CDR3
15	TRBV29-1	TRBJ1-1	CSVVGREGWNTEAFF
14	TRBV29-1	TRBJ2-2	CSVGGRGATGELFF
13	TRBV7-9	TRBJ1-4	CASTYSNGEKLFF
18	TRBV2	TRBJ2-2	CASSEALFPLGDSGELFF
15	TRBV4-1	TRBJ1-1	CASSHPIPLNTEAFF
16	TRBV4-2	TRBJ2-5	CASSQETGAGVETQYF
15	TRBV28	TRBJ1-5	CASTWGGLGNQPQHF
19	TRBV18	TRBJ1-2	CASSPLGGPFEFTNYGYTF
16	TRBV3-1/TRBV3-2	TRBJ1-1	CASSQAVGGTYTEAFF
15	TRBV11-3	TRBJ2-7	CASSSAGEDLYEQYF
11	TRBV30	TRBJ2-1	CAWSAGTRRLF
15	TRBV12-5	TRBJ2-2	CASANGQGNTGELFF
14	TRBV28	TRBJ1-2	CASITGGNPYGYTF
18	TRBV28	TRBJ2-3	CASSLTPASRGGTDTQYF
14	TRBV7-9	TRBJ1-2	CASSGTGTANGYTF
15	TRBV6-1	TRBJ1-2	CASSEAPGGNYGYTF
19	TRBV7-6	TRBJ2-2	CASTIIQTPRTWNTGELFF
14	TRBV19	TRBJ2-6	CASKRGPGANVLTF